These 18 T cell receptor beta chains came from one sample sequenced in a study of T cells in Graves' hyperthyroidism and ophthalmopathy (dated by TCRdb to the late 2010s). The library was produced with multiplex PCR. Sequencing instrument: Illumina HiSeq 2000. Amplification of TCR beta CDR3 regions was carried out from RNA transcripts. For the first round of RT-PCR on the TCR CDR3, the HTBI primer set was used together with the Qiagen OneStep RT-PCR kit. TCRdb cleaned the public reads at Q25 with fastp, built clones with MiXCR and kept in-frame beta chains. CDR3 protein duplicates are merged, each entry listing the most common genes and DNA. The sample includes roughly 640,000 distinct CDR3 sequences, with roughly a sixth observed a single time. Roughly 3.3% of the sample rests with the top ten. Material for sequencing was blood. Source of these receptors: a woman aged 40 to 50 with Graves' ophthalmopathy.

This chain connects TRBV7-9 to TRBJ1-6; D might be TRBD1 (5 bases). In germline, CDR1 is SEHNR, CDR2 FQNEAQ (reference sequence). V lost 5 bases and J lost 11, with 19 bases in between. The CDR3 contains 15 residues. CDR3 amino acids: CASSPQGLLDPPLHF. The CDR3 bases are TGTGCCAGCAGCCCGCAGGGCCTCCTTGATCCACCCCTCCACTTT.

The chain combines TRBV28 with TRBJ2-3, with no clear D. Germline V CDR1 and CDR2: MDHEN, SYDVKM. This CDR3 contains 14 residues. Trimming stripped 6 bases from V and 2 bases from J, with 12 bases between. CDR3 coding DNA: TGTGCCAGCAGGGGTCTGGCGGACACAGATACGCAGTATTTT. Translation gives CASRGLADTDTQYF.

This clonotype was seen at least ten times. V and J are TRBV30 and TRBJ1-1, with D tentatively TRBD1 (6 bases). This CDR3 has 13 residues. The V end lost 2 bases, the J end lost 5 bases, and 12 bases lay between the germline ends. Germline CDR1 is GTSNPN and CDR2 is SVGIG (reference sequence). CDR3: CAWSRATGTEAFF. The CDR3 DNA sequence: TGTGCCTGGAGTAGAGCTACAGGGACTGAAGCTTTCTTT.

This clonotype has more than one count but fewer than ten. The chain carries TRBV20-1 and TRBJ2-1, with 11 bases lining up with TRBD2. The CDR3 sequence is 15 residues long. V shed 5 bases and J 6 bases; nucleotides not matched to a gene: 9. Per germline, CDR1 DFQATT and CDR2 SNEGSKA (reference sequence). CDR3 sequence reads: CSAPQTSGEINEQFF. CDR3 sequence (DNA): TGCAGTGCTCCCCAGACTAGCGGGGAAATCAATGAGCAGTTCTTC.

This clonotype came up many times. The chain recombines TRBV7-9 with TRBJ1-5; a possible D gene is TRBD1 (5 bases). Germline CDR1 reads SEHNR; CDR2 reads FQNEAQ (reference sequence). Trimming stripped 5 bases from V and 0 bases from J, with 14 bases between. The CDR3 totals 16 residues. CDR3: CASSPSAGTSNQPQHF. DNA for the CDR3: TGTGCCAGCAGCCCCTCCGCAGGGACTAGCAATCAGCCCCAGCATTTT.

V is TRBV20-1 and J is TRBJ2-1, with no clear D. Trimming shortened V by 8 bases and J by 0 bases, and 14 bases separated the two germline ends. The CDR3 spans 14 residues. In germline, CDR1 is DFQATT, CDR2 SNEGSKA (reference sequence). The CDR3 DNA follows: TGCAGTAGCTTAGGCGAGAGCTCCTACAATGAGCAGTTCTTC. Translation: CSSLGESSYNEQFF.

This clonotype was detected ten times or more. This chain joins TRBV27 and TRBJ2-4; 7 bases match TRBD1. Trimming took 4 bases from V and 4 from J; bases not matched to a gene: 19. Germline V gives CDR1 MNHEY, CDR2 SMNVEV (reference sequence). The CDR3 has 19 amino acids. This CDR3 is CASSSLHRGPALQKNIQYF. The CDR3 coding sequence is TGTGCCAGCAGTTCCCTTCACAGGGGCCCCGCGCTCCAGAAAAACATTCAGTACTTC.

This clonotype was found a few times. This rearrangement joins TRBV29-1 to TRBJ1-4; TRBD1 aligns across 7 bases. After removal of 4 bases from V and 8 bases from J, the junction contained 7 bases not matched to a gene. The CDR3 is made up of 13 amino acids. Looked up from germline, CDR1 is SQVTM and CDR2 is ANQGSEA. The CDR3 protein is CSVADRKREKLFF. CDR3 in DNA: TGCAGCGTTGCGGACAGGAAGAGAGAAAAACTGTTTTTT.

This clonotype was seen repeatedly, ten times or more. V usage is TRBV13 and J usage is TRBJ2-7; TRBD2 agrees at 13 bases. Losses at the gene ends were 5 bases for V and 4 bases for J; bases not matched to a gene: 8. Germline CDR1 is PRHDT and CDR2 is FYEKMQ (reference sequence). The CDR3 is 16 residues long. The chain's CDR3 is CASSGPGTSGTYEQYF. The CDR3 nucleotides read TGTGCCAGCAGCGGGCCGGGGACTAGCGGGACTTACGAGCAGTACTTC.

The chain recombines TRBV20-1 with TRBJ2-1; D possibly corresponds to TRBD1 (5 bases). This CDR3 spans 13 amino acids. V lost 8 bases and J lost 1, with 12 bases in between. Germline CDR1 DFQATT, CDR2 SNEGSKA (reference sequence). The CDR3 coding sequence is TGCAGTCCCCTGCAGGGATCCTACAATGAGCAGTTCTTC. Translated: CSPLQGSYNEQFF.

This clonotype appeared a few times. J is TRBJ1-2 and V is TRBV5-1; no reliable D call. Germline CDR1 reads SGHRS; CDR2 reads YFSETQ. The CDR3 has 13 residues. Trimming shortened V by 4 bases and J by 5 bases, and 12 bases separated the two germline ends. CDR3 protein: CASSPTAGYGYTF. The CDR3 DNA reads TGCGCCAGCAGCCCCACGGCAGGTTATGGCTACACCTTC.

This clonotype is termed medium-sized. The genes are TRBV28 and TRBJ2-1; TRBD2 aligns across 8 bases. The V segment lost 2 bases and the J segment 7 bases; nucleotides outside the gene matches: 13. Per germline, CDR1 MDHEN and CDR2 SYDVKM. The CDR3 is made up of 17 amino acids. In nucleotides, the CDR3 is TGTGCCAGCAGTTTAGGGGCTAGCGGGCCTACTTGGAATGAGCAGTTCTTC. This sequence encodes CASSLGASGPTWNEQFF.

CDR3 protein: CASSSWTGNYGYTF. The CDR3 DNA sequence: TGTGCCAGCAGTTCCTGGACAGGGAACTATGGCTACACCTTC. The chain employs TRBV6-2 or TRBV6-3 and TRBJ1-2; the match to TRBD1 covers 8 bases. This CDR3 is built from 14 residues. V shed 4 bases and J 2 bases; nucleotides not matched to a gene: 3. Germline V gives CDR1 MNHEY, CDR2 SVGEGT.

There are a few counts of this clonotype. This rearrangement joins TRBV9 to TRBJ1-1, with no clear D. The CDR3 is made up of 13 amino acids. Germline V gene lookup returns CDR1 SGDLS and CDR2 YYNGEE. V was pared by 4 bases and J by 3 bases, with 10 bases between. The CDR3 region has the DNA TGTGCCAGCAGCTGGAAGGGAGACACTGAAGCTTTCTTT. Translation gives CASSWKGDTEAFF.

The chain couples TRBV6-2 or TRBV6-3 to TRBJ2-7; D might be TRBD2 (6 bases). Trimming pared 0 bases from V and 3 bases from J, leaving 9 bases between. The CDR3 runs to 14 residues. Germline CDR1 reads MNHEY; CDR2 reads SVGEGT. DNA of the CDR3: TGTGCCAGCAGTTACTCTCTCGGGGGCTACGAGCAGTACTTC. Protein sequence: CASSYSLGGYEQYF.

At least ten counts were recorded for this clonotype. CDR3 protein: CASLGGGVTYEQYF. The CDR3 nucleotides are TGTGCCAGCCTCGGGGGCGGAGTGACCTACGAGCAGTACTTC. The J gene is TRBJ2-7, the V gene TRBV28; the D call may be TRBD1 or TRBD2 (6 bases each). V dropped 8 bases and J dropped 2 bases, with 16 bases sitting between them. This CDR3 spans 14 amino acids. Per the germline V gene, CDR1 is MDHEN and CDR2 is SYDVKM. The full variable domain, its missing parts supplied by reference TRBV28 and TRBJ2-7, is DVKVTQSSRYLVKRTGEKVFLECVQDMDHENMFWYRQDPGLGLRLIYFSYDVKMKEKGDIPEGYSVSREKKERFSLILESASTNQTSMYLCASLGGGVTYEQYFGPGTRLTVT.

A single count supports this clonotype. CDR3 residues: CSALPTAGGKYTRETQYF. CDR3 bases: TGCAGTGCTTTACCCACAGCGGGAGGCAAATATACGAGAGAGACCCAGTACTTC. The V call is TRBV20-1, the J call TRBJ2-5; 9 bases fit TRBD2. Germline CDR1 and CDR2: DFQATT and SNEGSKA (reference sequence). The CDR3 is made up of 18 amino acids. V lost 5 bases, J lost 4 bases, and 20 bases stayed unmatched.

This clonotype was counted only a few times. A read error may be the cause here, since a much bigger clone is one base away. This sequence joins TRBV11-2 and TRBJ2-3, with 7 bases identical to TRBD2. The trim removed 1 base at V and 6 bases at J, leaving 10 bases unmatched. This CDR3 contains 16 residues. Germline loops: CDR1 SGHAT, CDR2 FQNNGV. The CDR3 region is CASSLVLVGGSDTQYF. In DNA, the CDR3 is TGTGCCAGCAGCTTAGTACTAGTGGGAGGGTCGGATACGCAGTATTTT.